This TCR beta chain was sequenced for a study of blood T cells in healthy people across ages. About the research overall: Per two T cells, template switching captured roughly one barcoded beta molecule.

As to this clonotype: Its antigen remains unidentified.

Germline assignment: CDR1 DFQATT and CDR2 SNEGSKA (reference sequence). The CDR3 runs 15 residues. V lost 0 bases, J lost 4 bases, and 13 bases lay in between. Study-wide findings and caveats: Older age went with lower TCR beta diversity per million T cells, in a roughly linear way.

Then a second PCR, running roughly 6 to 12 cycles, was carried out with a sample-barcoded 5' primer and a J-beta primer mix. Every cDNA molecule bore a tag from a template-switch adaptor containing 12 random nucleotides. CDR3-containing paired-end reads numbering at least 2.5 million came from each sample. TCRdb itself ran the 5' RACE reads through MiXCR, one entry per CDR3 protein. Of under 2,000,000 distinct CDR3 sequences in the sample, roughly 49% were seen once. Sequenced material: blood. The V call is TRBV20-1, the J call TRBJ1-5; D gene unclear. The TCR originated in a woman between 35 and 50 years old in good health. CDR3 sequence (DNA): TGCAGTGCTAGAGATATGATCTATGGGAATCAGCCCCAGCATTTT. Its translation is CSARDMIYGNQPQHF.